A selection of T cell receptor beta chains follows, all from one sample in a study of regulatory T cells in long-lasting Graves disease. TCRdb independently ran MiXCR on the multiplex PCR reads; one entry per CDR3 protein. Found here are about 430,000 distinct CDR3 sequences, over 20% of them singletons; the top ten hold 14%. The source material was peripheral blood mononuclear cells (PBMCs), sampled when the disease was refractory, from a patient treated with antithyroid drugs. The receptors originated from a female donor with Graves disease. CDR3s include the opening cysteine and the closing phenylalanine or tryptophan. A D gene is named only where the DNA matches it firmly. Clone size is given for some rows only: seen once, a few or many times, or a class if the clone is expanded.

v_call	clone_size	d_call	j_call	cdr3_aa	cdr3_nt
TRBV7-9	.	.	TRBJ1-4	CASSFSVLGGLTNEKLFF	TGTGCCAGCAGCTTTAGCGTTCTTGGGGGACTAACTAATGAAAAACTGTTTTTT
TRBV20-1	many	.	TRBJ1-1	CSARDLLNTEAFF	TGCAGTGCCAGGGACCTGCTGAACACTGAAGCTTTCTTT
TRBV20-1	.	.	TRBJ1-5	CSAEGSRPQHF	TGCAGTGCGGAAGGAAGTCGGCCCCAGCATTTT
TRBV12-3/TRBV12-4	many	.	TRBJ1-1	CASSFHRQNTEAFF	TGTGCCAGCAGTTTCCATCGACAGAACACTGAAGCTTTCTTT
TRBV28	many	TRBD1	TRBJ1-1	CASSLGQGGGTEAFF	TGTGCCAGCAGTTTGGGACAGGGTGGGGGCACTGAAGCTTTCTTT
TRBV7-9	many	.	TRBJ2-7	CASSKDNSYEQYF	TGTGCCAGCAGCAAGGACAACTCCTACGAGCAGTACTTC
TRBV7-9	many	.	TRBJ2-7	CASSLPDPTYEQYF	TGTGCCAGCAGCTTGCCGGACCCGACCTACGAGCAGTACTTC
TRBV4-1	.	.	TRBJ1-1	CASSQEYSYTEAFF	TGCGCCAGCAGCCAAGAATACAGCTACACTGAAGCTTTCTTT
TRBV19	.	.	TRBJ1-1	CASSISGDEAFF	TGTGCCAGTAGTATAAGTGGAGATGAAGCTTTCTTT
TRBV7-9	few	TRBD2	TRBJ2-7	CASSSLGTSGKF	TGTGCCAGCAGCTCCCTAGGGACTAGCGGGAAGTTC
TRBV12-3/TRBV12-4	many	.	TRBJ1-2	CASSFRVGIYGYTF	TGTGCCAGCAGTTTTAGGGTGGGGATTTATGGCTACACCTTC
TRBV9	.	.	TRBJ1-3	CASSVGRNQGNTIYF	TGTGCCAGCAGCGTAGGCCGGAACCAAGGAAACACCATATATTTT
TRBV3-1	.	.	TRBJ2-7	CASSQEGGQYF	TGTGCCAGCAGCCAAGAGGGAGGCCAATACTTC
TRBV6-2/TRBV6-3	many	.	TRBJ2-4	CASSYSPGPAKNIQYF	TGTGCCAGCAGTTACTCGCCAGGCCCAGCCAAAAACATTCAGTACTTC
TRBV2	many	TRBD1	TRBJ2-7	CASTIPGQGAYEQYF	TGTGCCAGCACCATACCGGGACAGGGGGCCTACGAGCAGTACTTC
TRBV20-1	few	TRBD2	TRBJ2-2	CSATLAGDRIGELFF	TGCAGTGCTACACTAGCGGGAGATCGTATCGGGGAGCTGTTTTTT
TRBV2	many	.	TRBJ1-2	CASSSILKDLTRKGYTF	TGTGCCAGCAGCTCAATCTTAAAGGACCTCACCAGAAAGGGCTACACCTTC
TRBV6-1	few	TRBD1	TRBJ2-5	CASSEALGTDQETQYF	TGTGCCAGCAGTGAAGCGCTTGGGACAGATCAAGAGACCCAGTACTTC
TRBV4-1	many	.	TRBJ1-1	CASSQGRYTEAFF	TGCGCCAGCAGCCAAGGACGGTACACTGAAGCTTTCTTT
TRBV28	many	TRBD2	TRBJ2-2	CASSLLASGRATGELFF	TGTGCCAGCAGTTTATTGGCTAGCGGGAGGGCCACCGGGGAGCTGTTTTTT